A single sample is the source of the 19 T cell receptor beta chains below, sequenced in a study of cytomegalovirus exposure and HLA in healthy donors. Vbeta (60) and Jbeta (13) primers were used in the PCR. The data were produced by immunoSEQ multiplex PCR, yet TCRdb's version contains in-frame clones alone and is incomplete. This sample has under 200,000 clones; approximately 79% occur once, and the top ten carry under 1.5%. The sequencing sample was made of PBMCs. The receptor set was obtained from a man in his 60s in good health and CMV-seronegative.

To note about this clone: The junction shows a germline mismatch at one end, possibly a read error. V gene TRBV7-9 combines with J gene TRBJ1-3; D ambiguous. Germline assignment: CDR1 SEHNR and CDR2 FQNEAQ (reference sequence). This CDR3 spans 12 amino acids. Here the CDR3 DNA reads TGTTCCAGCGGGAGCAGGGGAAACACCATATATTTT. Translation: CSSGSRGNTIYF.

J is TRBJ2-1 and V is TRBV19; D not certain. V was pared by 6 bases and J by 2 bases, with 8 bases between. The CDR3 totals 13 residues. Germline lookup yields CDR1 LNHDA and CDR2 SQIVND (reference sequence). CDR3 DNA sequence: TGTGCCAGTAGCTTGCCAGCCTACAATGAGCAGTTCTTC. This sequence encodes CASSLPAYNEQFF.

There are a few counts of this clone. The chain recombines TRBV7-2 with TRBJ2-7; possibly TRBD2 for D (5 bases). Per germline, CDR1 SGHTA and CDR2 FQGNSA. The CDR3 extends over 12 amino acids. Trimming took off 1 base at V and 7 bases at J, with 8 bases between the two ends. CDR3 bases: TGTGCCAGCAGCTTAGGGCCGGGGGAGCAGTACTTC. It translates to CASSLGPGEQYF.

The CDR3 sequence is CASSVQGLYDTDTQYF. CDR3 DNA sequence: TGTGCCAGCAGCGTACAGGGACTCTACGACACAGATACGCAGTATTTT. V is TRBV9 and J is TRBJ2-3, with D possibly being TRBD2 (6 bases). Germline V CDR1 and CDR2: SGDLS, YYNGEE. Trimming took off 1 base at V and 2 bases at J, with 14 bases between the two ends. The CDR3 sequence is 16 residues long.

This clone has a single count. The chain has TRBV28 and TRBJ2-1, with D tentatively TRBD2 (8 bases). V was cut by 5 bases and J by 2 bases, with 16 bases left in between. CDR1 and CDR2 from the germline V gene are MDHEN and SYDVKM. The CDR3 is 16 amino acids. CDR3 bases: TGTGCCAGCAGTCTGGGACTAGGGGGCCCCTACAATGAGCAGTTCTTC. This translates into CASSLGLGGPYNEQFF.

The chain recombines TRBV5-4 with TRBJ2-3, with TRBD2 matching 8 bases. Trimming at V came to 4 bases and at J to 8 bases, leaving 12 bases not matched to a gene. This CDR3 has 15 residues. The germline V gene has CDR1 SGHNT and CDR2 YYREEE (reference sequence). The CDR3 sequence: CASSPTGSGESTQYF. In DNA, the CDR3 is TGTGCCAGCAGCCCGACGGGTAGCGGGGAGAGTACGCAGTATTTT.

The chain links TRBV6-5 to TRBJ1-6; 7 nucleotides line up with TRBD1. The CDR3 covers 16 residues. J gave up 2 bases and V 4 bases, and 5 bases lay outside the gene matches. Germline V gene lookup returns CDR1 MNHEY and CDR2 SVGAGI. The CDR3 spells CASSSTQGTYNSPLHF. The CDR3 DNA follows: TGTGCCAGCAGTTCCACACAGGGGACCTATAATTCACCCCTCCACTTT.

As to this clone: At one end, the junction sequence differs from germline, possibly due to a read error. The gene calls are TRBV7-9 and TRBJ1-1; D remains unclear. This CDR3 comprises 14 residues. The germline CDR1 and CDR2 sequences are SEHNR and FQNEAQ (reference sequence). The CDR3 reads CSSSLHSMNTEAFF. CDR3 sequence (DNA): TGTTCCAGCAGCTTACACAGCATGAACACTGAAGCTTTCTTT. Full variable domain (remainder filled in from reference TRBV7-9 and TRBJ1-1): DTGVSQNPRHKITKRGQNVTFRCDPISEHNRLYWYRQTLGQGPEFLTYFQNEAQLEKSRLLSDRFSAERPKGSFSTLEIQRTEQGDSAMYLCSSSLHSMNTEAFFGQGTRLTVV.

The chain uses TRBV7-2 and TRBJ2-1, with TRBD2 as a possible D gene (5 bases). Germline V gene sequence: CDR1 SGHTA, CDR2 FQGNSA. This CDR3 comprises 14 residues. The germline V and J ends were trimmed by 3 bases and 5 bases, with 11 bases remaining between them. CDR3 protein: CASSLMGVNNEQFF. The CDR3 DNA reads TGTGCCAGCAGCTTGATGGGAGTGAACAATGAGCAGTTCTTC. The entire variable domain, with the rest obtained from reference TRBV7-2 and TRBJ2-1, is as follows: GAGVSQSPSNKVTEKGKDVELRCDPISGHTALYWYRQSLGQGLEFLIYFQGNSAPDKSGLPSDRFSAERTGGSVSTLTIQRTQQEDSAVYLCASSLMGVNNEQFFGPGTRLTVL.

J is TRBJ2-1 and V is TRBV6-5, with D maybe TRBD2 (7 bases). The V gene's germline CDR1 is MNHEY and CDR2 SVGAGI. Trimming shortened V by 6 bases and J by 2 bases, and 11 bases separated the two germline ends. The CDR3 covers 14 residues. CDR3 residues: CASRQGGAYNEQFF. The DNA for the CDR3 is TGTGCCAGCAGGCAAGGGGGGGCCTACAATGAGCAGTTCTTC.

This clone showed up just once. CDR3 coding DNA: TGTGCCACCAGCACTCGGGGACTAGCGGGAGTGGAGACCCAGTACTTC. Its protein product is CATSTRGLAGVETQYF. The chain carries TRBV15 and TRBJ2-5; 14 bases map to TRBD2. This CDR3 has 16 residues. The V gene's germline CDR1 is LNHNV and CDR2 YYDKDF (reference sequence). V trimming: 4 bases; J trimming: 5 bases; junction bases outside the gene matches: 6.

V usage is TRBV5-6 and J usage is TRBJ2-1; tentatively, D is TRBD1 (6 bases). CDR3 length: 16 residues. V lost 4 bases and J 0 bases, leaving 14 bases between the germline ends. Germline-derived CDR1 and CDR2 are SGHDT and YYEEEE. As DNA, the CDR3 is TGTGCCAGCAGCCCCGCCGACAGGAGCTCCTACAATGAGCAGTTCTTC. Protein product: CASSPADRSSYNEQFF.

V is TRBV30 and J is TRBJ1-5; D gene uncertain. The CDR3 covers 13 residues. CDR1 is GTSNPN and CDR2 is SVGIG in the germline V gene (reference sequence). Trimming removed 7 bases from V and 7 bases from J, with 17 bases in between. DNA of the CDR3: TGTGCCTCGAGCGAGGGAATGAGGCAGCCCCAGCATTTT. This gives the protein CASSEGMRQPQHF. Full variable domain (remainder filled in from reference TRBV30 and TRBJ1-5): SQTIHQWPATLVQPVGSPLSLECTVEGTSNPNLYWYRQAAGRGLQLLFYSVGIGQISSEVPQNLSASRPQDRQFILSSKKLLLSDSGFYLCASSEGMRQPQHFGDGTRLSIL.

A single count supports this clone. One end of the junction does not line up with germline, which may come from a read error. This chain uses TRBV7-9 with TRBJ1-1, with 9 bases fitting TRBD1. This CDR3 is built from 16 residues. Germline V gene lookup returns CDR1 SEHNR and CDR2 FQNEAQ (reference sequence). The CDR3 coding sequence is TGTTCCAGCAGCCCCAGCCCGGGACAGGGGAACACTGAAGCTTTCTTT. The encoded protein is CSSSPSPGQGNTEAFF.

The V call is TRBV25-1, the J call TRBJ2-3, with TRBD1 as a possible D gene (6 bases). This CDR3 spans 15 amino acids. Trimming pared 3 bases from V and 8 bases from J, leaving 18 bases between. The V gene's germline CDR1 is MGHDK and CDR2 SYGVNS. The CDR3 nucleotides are TGTGCCAGCAGTGATTCCGGACAGCCGTTCGGTACGCAGTATTTT. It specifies CASSDSGQPFGTQYF.

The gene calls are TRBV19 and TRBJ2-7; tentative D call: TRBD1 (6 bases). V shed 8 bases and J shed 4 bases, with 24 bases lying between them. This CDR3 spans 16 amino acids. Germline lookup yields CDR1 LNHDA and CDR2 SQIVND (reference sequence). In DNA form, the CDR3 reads TGTGCCAGTGCGCAGGGGACGAGGGGTGGTTTATACGAGCAGTACTTC. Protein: CASAQGTRGGLYEQYF.

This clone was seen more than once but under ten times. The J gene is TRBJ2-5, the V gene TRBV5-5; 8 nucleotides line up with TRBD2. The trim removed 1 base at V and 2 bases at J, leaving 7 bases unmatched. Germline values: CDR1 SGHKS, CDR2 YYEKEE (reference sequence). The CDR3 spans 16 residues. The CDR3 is CASSLQRGPYQETQYF. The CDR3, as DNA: TGTGCCAGCAGCTTGCAGCGGGGGCCGTATCAAGAGACCCAGTACTTC.

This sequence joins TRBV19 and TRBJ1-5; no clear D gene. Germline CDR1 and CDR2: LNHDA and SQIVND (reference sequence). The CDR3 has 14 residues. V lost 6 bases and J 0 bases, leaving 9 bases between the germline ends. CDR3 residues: CASSPISSNQPQHF. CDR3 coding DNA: TGTGCCAGTAGCCCAATTAGTAGCAATCAGCCCCAGCATTTT. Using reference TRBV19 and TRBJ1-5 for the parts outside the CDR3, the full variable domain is DGGITQSPKYLFRKEGQNVTLSCEQNLNHDAMYWYRQDPGQGLRLIYYSQIVNDFQKGDIAEGYSVSREKKESFPLTVTSAQKNPTAFYLCASSPISSNQPQHFGDGTRLSIL.

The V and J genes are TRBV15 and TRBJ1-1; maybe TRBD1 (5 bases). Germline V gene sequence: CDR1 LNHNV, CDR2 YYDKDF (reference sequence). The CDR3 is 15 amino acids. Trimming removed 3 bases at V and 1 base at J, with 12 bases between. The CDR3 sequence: CATSRGGRGNTEAFF. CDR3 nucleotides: TGTGCCACCAGCAGGGGGGGACGGGGGAACACTGAAGCTTTCTTT.